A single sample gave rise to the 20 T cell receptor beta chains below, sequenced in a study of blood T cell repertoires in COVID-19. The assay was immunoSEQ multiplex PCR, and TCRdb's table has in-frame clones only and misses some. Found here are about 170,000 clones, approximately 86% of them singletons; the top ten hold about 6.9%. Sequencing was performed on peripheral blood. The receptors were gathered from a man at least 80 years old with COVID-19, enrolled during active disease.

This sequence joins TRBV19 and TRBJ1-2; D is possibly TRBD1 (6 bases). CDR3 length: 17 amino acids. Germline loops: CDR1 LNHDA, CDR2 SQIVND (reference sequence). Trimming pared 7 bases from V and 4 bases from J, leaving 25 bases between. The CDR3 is CASTPSRRGALLYGYTF. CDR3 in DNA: TGTGCCAGTACCCCTAGTCGCAGGGGTGCCCTTCTCTATGGCTACACCTTC.

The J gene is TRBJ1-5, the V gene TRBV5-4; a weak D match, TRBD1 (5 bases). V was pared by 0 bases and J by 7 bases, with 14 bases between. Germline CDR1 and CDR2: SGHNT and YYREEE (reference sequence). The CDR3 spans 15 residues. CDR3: CASSLEPGGDQPQHF. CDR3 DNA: TGTGCCAGCAGCTTGGAACCTGGGGGGGACCAGCCCCAGCATTTT.

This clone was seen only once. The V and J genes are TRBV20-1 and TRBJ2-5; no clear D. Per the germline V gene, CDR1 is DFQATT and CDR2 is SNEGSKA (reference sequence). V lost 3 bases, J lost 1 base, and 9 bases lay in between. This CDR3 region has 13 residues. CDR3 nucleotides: TGCAGTGCTAGTGAGCACACCCAAGAGACCCAGTACTTC. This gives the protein CSASEHTQETQYF.

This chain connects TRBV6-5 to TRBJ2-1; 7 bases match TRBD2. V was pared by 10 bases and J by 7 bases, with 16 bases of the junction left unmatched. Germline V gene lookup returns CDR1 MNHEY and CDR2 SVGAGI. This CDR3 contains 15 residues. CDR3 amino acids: CAIYPGGGLGNEQFF. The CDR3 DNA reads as TGTGCCATTTACCCGGGCGGGGGTCTAGGGAATGAGCAGTTCTTC.

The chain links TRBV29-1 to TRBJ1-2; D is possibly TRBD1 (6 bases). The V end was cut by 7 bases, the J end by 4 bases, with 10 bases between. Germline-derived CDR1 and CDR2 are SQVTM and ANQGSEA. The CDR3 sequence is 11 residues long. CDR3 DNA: TGCAGCGCGGGACAAGTCTATGGCTACACCTTC. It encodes CSAGQVYGYTF. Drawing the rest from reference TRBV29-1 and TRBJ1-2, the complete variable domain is SAVISQKPSRDICQRGTSLTIQCQVDSQVTMMFWYRQQPGQSLTLIATANQGSEATYESGFVIDKFPISRPNLTFSTLTVSNMSPEDSSIYLCSAGQVYGYTFGSGTRLTVV.

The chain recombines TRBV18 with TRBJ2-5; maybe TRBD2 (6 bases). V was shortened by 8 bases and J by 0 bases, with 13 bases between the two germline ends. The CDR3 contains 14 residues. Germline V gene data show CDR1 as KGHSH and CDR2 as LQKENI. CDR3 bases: TGTGCCAGCCGGGAGTCCAGGGACCAAGAGACCCAGTACTTC. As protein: CASRESRDQETQYF.

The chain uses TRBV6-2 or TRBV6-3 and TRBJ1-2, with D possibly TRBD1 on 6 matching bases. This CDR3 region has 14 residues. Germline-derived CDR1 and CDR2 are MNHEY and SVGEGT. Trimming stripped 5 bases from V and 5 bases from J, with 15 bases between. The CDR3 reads CASSAQGQRYGYTF. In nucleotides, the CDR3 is TGTGCCAGCAGTGCCCAGGGGCAACGGTATGGCTACACCTTC.

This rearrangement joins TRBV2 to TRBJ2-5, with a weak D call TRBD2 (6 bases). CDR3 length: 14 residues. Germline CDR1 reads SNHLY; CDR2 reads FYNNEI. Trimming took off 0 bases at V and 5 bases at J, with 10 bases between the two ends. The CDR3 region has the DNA TGTGCCAGCAGTGAAGCGTCTAGCGTCGAGACCCAGTACTTC. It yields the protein CASSEASSVETQYF. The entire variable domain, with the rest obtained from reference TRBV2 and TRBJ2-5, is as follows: EPEVTQTPSHQVTQMGQEVILRCVPISNHLYFYWYRQILGQKVEFLVSFYNNEISEKSEIFDDQFSVERPDGSNFTLKIRSTKLEDSAMYFCASSEASSVETQYFGPGTRLLVL.

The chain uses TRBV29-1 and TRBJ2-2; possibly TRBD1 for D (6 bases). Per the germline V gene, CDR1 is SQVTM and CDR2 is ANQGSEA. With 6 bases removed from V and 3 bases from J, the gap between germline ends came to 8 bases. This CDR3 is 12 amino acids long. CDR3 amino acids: CSVTGYTGELFF. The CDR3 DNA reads TGCAGCGTAACAGGGTACACCGGGGAGCTGTTTTTT.

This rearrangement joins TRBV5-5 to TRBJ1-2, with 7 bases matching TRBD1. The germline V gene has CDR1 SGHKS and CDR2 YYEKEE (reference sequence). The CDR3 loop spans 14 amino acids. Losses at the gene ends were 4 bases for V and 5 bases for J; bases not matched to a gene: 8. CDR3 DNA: TGTGCCAGCAGCCCGGGGACAGATTATTATGGCTACACCTTC. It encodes CASSPGTDYYGYTF.

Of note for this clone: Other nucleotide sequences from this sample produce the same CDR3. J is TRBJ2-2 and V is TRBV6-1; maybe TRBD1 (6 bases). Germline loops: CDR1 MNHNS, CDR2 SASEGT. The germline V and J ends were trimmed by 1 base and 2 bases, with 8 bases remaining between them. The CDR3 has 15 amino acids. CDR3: CASSEGTANTGELFF. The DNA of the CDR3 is TGTGCCAGCAGTGAAGGGACAGCTAACACCGGGGAGCTGTTTTTT.

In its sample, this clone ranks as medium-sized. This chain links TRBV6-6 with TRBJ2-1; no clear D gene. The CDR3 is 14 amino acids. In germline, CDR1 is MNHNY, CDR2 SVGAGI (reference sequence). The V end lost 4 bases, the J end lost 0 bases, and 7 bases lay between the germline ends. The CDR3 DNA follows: TGTGCCAGCAGTTCGGAGCGCTCCTACAATGAGCAGTTCTTC. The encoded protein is CASSSERSYNEQFF.

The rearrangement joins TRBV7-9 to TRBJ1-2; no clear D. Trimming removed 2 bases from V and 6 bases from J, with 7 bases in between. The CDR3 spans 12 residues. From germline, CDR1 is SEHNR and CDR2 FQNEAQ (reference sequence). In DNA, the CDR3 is TGTGCCAGCAGCTTACAGAGCGATGGCTACACCTTC. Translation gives CASSLQSDGYTF.

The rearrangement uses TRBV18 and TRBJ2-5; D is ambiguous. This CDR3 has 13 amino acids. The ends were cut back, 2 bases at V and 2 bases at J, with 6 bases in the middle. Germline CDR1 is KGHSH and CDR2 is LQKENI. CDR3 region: CASSPSRQETQYF. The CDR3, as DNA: TGTGCCAGCTCACCATCTAGGCAAGAGACCCAGTACTTC.

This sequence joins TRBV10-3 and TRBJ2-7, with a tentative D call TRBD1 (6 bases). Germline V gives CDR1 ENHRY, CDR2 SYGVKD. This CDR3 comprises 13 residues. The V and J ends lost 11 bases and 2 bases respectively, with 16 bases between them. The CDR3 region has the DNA TGTGCCGTAATGGGACATCAGACCTACGAGCAGTACTTC. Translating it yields CAVMGHQTYEQYF.

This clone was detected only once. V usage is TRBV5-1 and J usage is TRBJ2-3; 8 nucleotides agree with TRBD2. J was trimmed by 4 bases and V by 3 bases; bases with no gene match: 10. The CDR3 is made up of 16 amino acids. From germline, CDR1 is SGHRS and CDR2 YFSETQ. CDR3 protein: CASSSLAGTLPDTQYF. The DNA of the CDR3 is TGCGCCAGCAGCTCCTTAGCGGGGACTCTGCCAGATACGCAGTATTTT.

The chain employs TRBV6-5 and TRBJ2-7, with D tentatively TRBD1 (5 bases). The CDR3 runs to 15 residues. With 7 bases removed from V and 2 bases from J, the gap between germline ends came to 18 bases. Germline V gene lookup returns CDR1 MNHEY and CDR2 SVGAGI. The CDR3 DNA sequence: TGTGCCAGCACCCGAGGCCTTGTGGGGCCCTACGAGCAGTACTTC. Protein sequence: CASTRGLVGPYEQYF.

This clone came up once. CDR3 sequence reads: CASTPRSQALNTEAFF. CDR3 nucleotides: TGTGCCAGTACCCCGCGATCCCAGGCCCTGAACACTGAAGCTTTCTTT. The chain employs TRBV19 and TRBJ1-1; D is unresolved. The CDR3 contains 16 residues. CDR1 LNHDA and CDR2 SQIVND come from the germline V gene (reference sequence). V was pared by 7 bases and J by 0 bases, with 18 bases between.

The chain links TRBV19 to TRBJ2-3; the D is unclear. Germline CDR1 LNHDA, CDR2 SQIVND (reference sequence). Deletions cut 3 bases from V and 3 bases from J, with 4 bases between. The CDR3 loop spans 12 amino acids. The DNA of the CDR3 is TGTGCCAGTAGTATCCGGACAGATACGCAGTATTTT. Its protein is CASSIRTDTQYF.

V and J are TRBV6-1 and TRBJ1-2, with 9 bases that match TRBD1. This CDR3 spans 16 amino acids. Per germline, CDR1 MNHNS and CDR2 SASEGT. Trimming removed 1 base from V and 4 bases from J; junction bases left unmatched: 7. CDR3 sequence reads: CASSEVSGQGLYGYTF. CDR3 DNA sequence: TGTGCCAGCAGTGAAGTATCCGGACAGGGGCTCTATGGCTACACCTTC.